This TCR beta chain appears in the sequencing data of a study of patients with pleural tuberculosis. TCRdb re-called the reads with MiXCR, one entry per CDR3 protein. The sample holds around 49,000 distinct CDR3 sequences, around 7% seen once. CDR3 length: 16 residues. Germline V gene sequence: CDR1 LGHNA, CDR2 YNFKEQ. V lost 4 bases and J 4 bases, leaving 20 bases between the germline ends. The sequence was collected from a human donor with pleural tuberculosis. The rearrangement links TRBV4-2 to TRBJ2-7; perhaps TRBD2 as D (5 bases). This CDR3 reads CASSPSLGGRAYEQYF. The DNA of the CDR3 is TGTGCCAGCAGCCCATCCCTAGGTGGGAGAGCATACGAGCAGTACTTC.